Shown below are 26 T cell receptor beta chains from a single sample sequenced in a study of immune cell composition in non-small cell lung cancer. The data were produced by immunoSEQ multiplex PCR, yet TCRdb's version contains in-frame clones alone and is incomplete. The repertoire holds around 1,700 clones, with 83% as singletons. Sequenced: lung tumor tissue. The receptors were sampled from a human donor with non-small cell lung cancer.

The chain employs TRBV6-5 and TRBJ2-1; 11 bases are shared with TRBD2. With V trimmed by 4 bases and J by 5 bases, 4 bases remained unmatched. The CDR3 has 15 amino acids. Germline CDR1 is MNHEY and CDR2 is SVGAGI. CDR3: CASSLGLAAHNEQFF. DNA for the CDR3: TGTGCCAGCAGTTTGGGACTAGCGGCACACAATGAGCAGTTCTTC.

This chain joins TRBV6-1 and TRBJ1-3, with D possibly matching TRBD1 (5 bases). Trimming cost V 2 bases and J 0 bases, with 14 bases left between them. The CDR3 consists of 17 residues. Per the germline V gene, CDR1 is MNHNS and CDR2 is SASEGT. CDR3 nucleotide sequence: TGTGCCAGCAGTGAATTGTGGGGGGGGGACTCTGGAAACACCATATATTTT. Its protein product is CASSELWGGDSGNTIYF.

This chain uses TRBV19 with TRBJ2-7, with 9 bases fitting TRBD2. From germline, CDR1 is LNHDA and CDR2 SQIVND (reference sequence). J lost 4 bases, V lost 5 bases, and 6 bases had no gene match. This CDR3 is 14 amino acids long. The CDR3 nucleotides are TGTGCCAGTAGTGCGGGGGGGTCTGGATACGAGCAGTACTTC. Its translation is CASSAGGSGYEQYF.

DNA for the CDR3: TGTGCCACCAAGCAACTTAGCGGTCGCTCCCCGGCCTCTGGGGCCAACGTCCTGACTTTC. Translated, it gives CATKQLSGRSPASGANVLTF. V is TRBV27 and J is TRBJ2-6, with a weak D call TRBD2 (6 bases). With 10 bases removed from V and 0 bases from J, the gap between germline ends came to 28 bases. This CDR3 contains 20 residues. CDR1 and CDR2 from the germline V gene are MNHEY and SMNVEV (reference sequence).

The rearrangement uses TRBV18 and TRBJ2-1; 12 bases are a match to TRBD1. J was trimmed by 5 bases and V by 1 base; bases with no gene match: 9. This CDR3 is built from 18 residues. Germline CDR1 is KGHSH and CDR2 is LQKENI. CDR3 nucleotides: TGTGCCAGCTCACCACGTTCTCCGGGACAGGGGGCCCACAATGAGCAGTTCTTC. Encoded protein: CASSPRSPGQGAHNEQFF.

CDR3 bases: TGTGCCAGCAGCTTAGAGAGATTTAACTATGGCTACACCTTC. Its translation is CASSLERFNYGYTF. This sequence joins TRBV7-8 and TRBJ1-2; D gene ambiguous. Germline CDR1 and CDR2: SGHVS and FQNEAQ. V lost 1 base, J lost 1 base, and 7 bases lay in between. The CDR3 runs to 14 residues.

This clone was counted once. The genes are TRBV9 and TRBJ1-3; perhaps TRBD1 as D (5 bases). V was shortened by 0 bases and J by 0 bases, with 10 bases between the two germline ends. Looked up from germline, CDR1 is SGDLS and CDR2 is YYNGEE. The length of the CDR3 is 16 residues. The CDR3 protein is CASSVGDRSSGNTIYF. The CDR3 DNA reads as TGTGCCAGCAGCGTAGGCGACAGAAGCTCTGGAAACACCATATATTTT.

The chain uses TRBV10-3 and TRBJ1-2; 7 bases fit TRBD1. The CDR3 totals 13 residues. V lost 4 bases to trimming and J lost 7 bases; unmatched junction nucleotides: 6. Germline values: CDR1 ENHRY, CDR2 SYGVKD. Here the CDR3 reads CAISGTGSGGYTF. CDR3 nucleotide sequence: TGTGCCATCAGTGGGACAGGTAGTGGTGGCTACACCTTC.

The V call is TRBV2, the J call TRBJ2-6; 9 nucleotides line up with TRBD1. CDR1 is SNHLY, CDR2 FYNNEI, per germline. The CDR3 covers 17 residues. After removal of 6 bases from V and 2 bases from J, the junction contained 8 bases not matched to a gene. The CDR3, as DNA: TGTGCCAGCAGCCGGGACAGGGTCTCCACTGGGGCCAACGTCCTGACTTTC. This gives the protein CASSRDRVSTGANVLTF.

V usage is TRBV5-4 and J usage is TRBJ2-1, with 7 positions matching TRBD1. The CDR3 is 16 amino acids. Germline assignment: CDR1 SGHNT and CDR2 YYREEE (reference sequence). Trimming took 3 bases from V and 4 from J; bases not matched to a gene: 10. This CDR3 is CASSSQGTLKYNEQFF. The CDR3, as DNA: TGTGCCAGCAGCTCACAGGGGACGTTAAAGTACAATGAGCAGTTCTTC.

This chain connects TRBV7-9 to TRBJ2-7; 11 bases are a match to TRBD1. There are 13 residues in the CDR3. V shed 5 bases and J 4 bases; nucleotides not matched to a gene: 1. Germline values: CDR1 SEHNR, CDR2 FQNEAQ (reference sequence). As DNA, the CDR3 is TGTGCCAGCAGCGGGACAGGGGGATACGAGCAGTACTTC. Translating gives CASSGTGGYEQYF.

As DNA, the CDR3 is TGTGCCAGCAGCAGGACACTCTACGAGCAGTACTTC. Translation: CASSRTLYEQYF. The gene calls are TRBV7-9 and TRBJ2-7; TRBD1 might be the D (5 bases). The CDR3 has 12 amino acids. Trimming took 5 bases from V and 3 from J, leaving 8 bases between them. CDR1 SEHNR and CDR2 FQNEAQ come from the germline V gene (reference sequence).

V is TRBV5-1 and J is TRBJ1-2, with 12 bases aligning to TRBD1. The V segment lost 4 bases and the J segment 7 bases; nucleotides outside the gene matches: 8. CDR1 and CDR2 (germline): SGHRS, YFSETQ. The CDR3 contains 15 residues. CDR3 protein: CASSPTQGQGAGYTF. For the CDR3, the DNA is TGCGCCAGCAGCCCAACTCAGGGACAGGGGGCTGGCTACACCTTC.

The CDR3 reads CASSLMTGTGSYEQYF. The CDR3 bases are TGTGCCAGCAGCTTAATGACCGGGACAGGCTCCTACGAGCAGTACTTC. The genes are TRBV7-2 and TRBJ2-7; 8 positions agree with TRBD1. V lost 2 bases to trimming and J lost 0 bases; unmatched junction nucleotides: 6. Per germline, CDR1 SGHTA and CDR2 FQGNSA. CDR3 length: 16 amino acids.

The V call is TRBV4-2, the J call TRBJ1-1; TRBD1 matches 8 bases. The germline gives CDR1 LGHNA, CDR2 YNFKEQ. The CDR3 has 13 amino acids. V lost 0 bases and J lost 12; bases outside the gene matches: 6. The CDR3 sequence: CASSQETGGLSFF. The CDR3, as DNA: TGTGCCAGCAGCCAAGAAACAGGGGGATTGTCTTTCTTT.

The chain employs TRBV7-2 and TRBJ1-1, with D possibly being TRBD1 (6 bases). V lost 6 bases and J lost 1, with 18 bases in between. Germline V CDR1 and CDR2: SGHTA, FQGNSA. This CDR3 is built from 16 residues. CDR3 residues: CASRKQGYIENTEAFF. The CDR3 coding sequence is TGTGCCAGCAGGAAACAGGGATACATTGAGAACACTGAAGCTTTCTTT.

V usage is TRBV2 and J usage is TRBJ1-3; D unclear. The CDR3 runs 11 residues. With 10 bases removed from V and 0 bases from J, the gap between germline ends came to 4 bases. Looked up from germline, CDR1 is SNHLY and CDR2 is FYNNEI. In DNA, the CDR3 is TGTGCCACCTACTCTGGAAACACCATATATTTT. This sequence encodes CATYSGNTIYF.

The rearrangement uses TRBV7-2 and TRBJ1-5; 7 bases line up with TRBD1. Germline trimming cut 1 base from V and 8 bases from J; bases unmatched to any gene: 5. This CDR3 spans 14 amino acids. Germline assignment: CDR1 SGHTA and CDR2 FQGNSA. The CDR3 bases are TGTGCCAGCAGCTTAGAGAGGGGGCTAAAGCCCCAGCATTTT. Residues: CASSLERGLKPQHF.

The chain links TRBV5-1 to TRBJ2-4; TRBD1 aligns across 8 bases. The V gene's germline CDR1 is SGHRS and CDR2 YFSETQ. This CDR3 comprises 16 residues. V gave up 1 base and J gave up 3 bases; unmatched junction bases: 6. In DNA form, the CDR3 reads TGCGCCAGCAGCTTGCTGGGACAGGAGAACAAAAACATTCAGTACTTC. Residues: CASSLLGQENKNIQYF.

The chain carries TRBV28 and TRBJ1-6, with D tentatively TRBD1 (5 bases). Trimming pared 5 bases from V and 5 bases from J, leaving 7 bases between. The CDR3 runs 13 residues. Germline V CDR1 and CDR2: MDHEN, SYDVKM. The CDR3: CASSQGHNSPLHF. CDR3 in DNA: TGTGCCAGCAGTCAGGGACATAATTCACCCCTCCACTTT.

The V gene is TRBV18, the J gene TRBJ1-6, with 7 bases lining up with TRBD1. The CDR3 length is 14 residues. The V gene's germline CDR1 is KGHSH and CDR2 LQKENI. Trimming at V came to 4 bases and at J to 14 bases, leaving 11 bases not matched to a gene. In DNA form, the CDR3 reads TGTGCCAGCTCACGGGGAGACAGGGCCTCGGCCCTCCACTTT. It specifies CASSRGDRASALHF.

The V and J genes are TRBV30 and TRBJ1-1; D possibly corresponds to TRBD1 (5 bases). The germline CDR1 and CDR2 sequences are GTSNPN and SVGIG (reference sequence). The CDR3 extends over 15 amino acids. The V and J ends lost 0 bases and 5 bases respectively, with 16 bases between them. The CDR3, as DNA: TGTGCCTGGAGTGTACCCTCGGCAGGGAGAACTGAAGCTTTCTTT. Translated: CAWSVPSAGRTEAFF.

CDR3: CASSIAGSYTGELFF. In nucleotides, the CDR3 is TGTGCCAGCAGCATAGCGGGATCGTACACCGGGGAGCTGTTTTTT. V is TRBV9 and J is TRBJ2-2; 8 nucleotides match TRBD2. V dropped 4 bases and J dropped 3; count of bases not matched to a gene: 5. CDR1 is SGDLS, CDR2 YYNGEE, per germline. The CDR3 sequence is 15 residues long.

A single count supports this clone. The rearrangement uses TRBV6-1 and TRBJ2-7; TRBD1 aligns across 7 bases. This CDR3 has 12 amino acids. V gave up 5 bases and J gave up 6 bases; unmatched junction bases: 4. In germline, CDR1 is MNHNS, CDR2 SASEGT. The CDR3: CASSLTGAEQYF. DNA for the CDR3: TGTGCCAGCAGTCTTACAGGGGCCGAGCAGTACTTC.

This clone was seen a handful of times. The chain uses TRBV2 and TRBJ2-7, with 9 bases lining up with TRBD1. V lost 6 bases, J lost 4 bases, and 7 bases stayed unmatched. Per germline, CDR1 SNHLY and CDR2 FYNNEI. This CDR3 has 14 amino acids. The CDR3: CASSHGTGIYEQYF. CDR3 bases: TGTGCCAGCAGCCACGGGACAGGGATTTACGAGCAGTACTTC. The full variable domain, in which reference TRBV2 and TRBJ2-7 provide the parts outside the CDR3, is EPEVTQTPSHQVTQMGQEVILRCVPISNHLYFYWYRQILGQKVEFLVSFYNNEISEKSEIFDDQFSVERPDGSNFTLKIRSTKLEDSAMYFCASSHGTGIYEQYFGPGTRLTVT.

The rearrangement links TRBV7-9 to TRBJ2-7; 10 bases map to TRBD1. Trimming removed 2 bases from V and 5 bases from J; junction bases left unmatched: 6. CDR1 and CDR2 (germline): SEHNR, FQNEAQ (reference sequence). The CDR3 length is 15 residues. CDR3 protein: CASSLSLTGGHEQYF. CDR3 nucleotides: TGTGCCAGCAGCTTAAGTTTGACAGGGGGCCACGAGCAGTACTTC.